This T cell receptor beta chain is drawn from a study of shared clonotypes between healthy human individuals. About the research overall: The people who gave samples were two women and a few men aged 18 to 49. CD4 naive and memory got three plates each, CD8 naive two, CD8 memory one.

General study points: A handful of donors had around 5.2% of their naive CD4 clonotypes in common.

The germline CDR1 and CDR2 sequences are SGHNT and YENEEA. The CDR3 length is 15 residues. Germline trimming cut 5 bases from V and 3 bases from J; bases unmatched to any gene: 9. This table comes from immunoSEQ multiplex PCR, and its TCRdb copy is limited to in-frame clones, with some not included. The sample contains hundreds of thousands of clones, around four fifths of which appear only once. As to this clone: Its antigen remains unidentified.

The receptor comes from a woman under 40 in good health. The chain recombines TRBV11-3 with TRBJ2-7; 8 bases are shared with TRBD2. The specimen was memory CD4+ T cells sorted from blood. Subset in this sample: CD45RA-negative fraction. The CDR3 coding sequence is TGTGCCAGCAGCCCGCTCCGGGGGGGCCGCTACGAGCAGTACTTC. This gives the protein CASSPLRGGRYEQYF. Full variable domain (remainder filled in from reference TRBV11-3 and TRBJ2-7): EAGVVQSPRYKIIEKKQPVAFWCNPISGHNTLYWYLQNLGQGPELLIRYENEEAVDDSQLPKDRFSAERLKGVDSTLKIQPAELGDSAVYLCASSPLRGGRYEQYFGPGTRLTVT.